These 13 T cell receptor beta chains were sequenced from one sample in a study of blood T cell repertoires in COVID-19. Sequencing was performed with immunoSEQ multiplex PCR; in TCRdb, only in-frame clones are kept and a portion is missing. The table includes about 300,000 clones, 86% detected once. The sample was peripheral blood. The origin of the receptors is a woman in her forties or fifties with acute or convalescent COVID-19.

The CDR3 loop reads CASSTGLGTEAFF. CDR3 DNA: TGTGCCAGCAGTACAGGGTTGGGGACTGAAGCTTTCTTT. This sequence joins TRBV2 and TRBJ1-1; perhaps TRBD1 as D (6 bases). This CDR3 is 13 amino acids long. Trimming cost V 5 bases and J 5 bases, with 12 bases left between them. Per the germline V gene, CDR1 is SNHLY and CDR2 is FYNNEI.

This clone turned up a few times. The CDR3 loop is CASSRHQVPNEQFF. CDR3 nucleotide sequence: TGTGCCAGCAGCCGACACCAGGTTCCCAATGAGCAGTTCTTC. The rearrangement uses TRBV6-2 or TRBV6-3 and TRBJ2-1; no reliable D call. Germline V gene data show CDR1 as MNHEY and CDR2 as SVGEGT. Trimming shortened V by 6 bases and J by 6 bases, and 15 bases separated the two germline ends. The CDR3 extends over 14 amino acids.

This clone occurred a few times. This chain connects TRBV27 to TRBJ2-7, with a tentative D call TRBD2 (5 bases). Germline CDR1 MNHEY, CDR2 SMNVEV (reference sequence). The V gene lost 5 bases and the J gene lost 2 bases, with 13 bases spanning the gap. The CDR3 consists of 14 residues. The CDR3 is CASSPYTRTYEQYF. For the CDR3, the DNA is TGTGCCAGCAGTCCCTATACTAGAACCTACGAGCAGTACTTC.

The J gene is TRBJ2-7, the V gene TRBV3-1 (or the pseudogene TRBV3-2); TRBD1 is a possible D gene (6 bases). The germline V and J ends were trimmed by 2 bases and 3 bases, with 17 bases remaining between them. Germline V gene lookup returns CDR1 LGHDT and CDR2 YNNKEL (reference sequence). CDR3 size: 16 residues. The CDR3 nucleotides are TGTGCCAGCAGCCAACACGGGTCCTCGACAGGCTACGAGCAGTACTTC. It translates to CASSQHGSSTGYEQYF.

The V gene is TRBV7-9, the J gene TRBJ2-1, with TRBD2 matching over 7 bases. The CDR3 consists of 14 residues. CDR1 is SEHNR, CDR2 FQNEAQ, per germline (reference sequence). V lost 1 base, J lost 7 bases, and 4 bases stayed unmatched. The CDR3 protein is CASSLDWRGNEQFF. CDR3 DNA sequence: TGTGCCAGCAGCTTAGATTGGCGGGGGAATGAGCAGTTCTTC.

The V gene is TRBV5-1, the J gene TRBJ2-3; D perhaps matches TRBD1 (5 bases). Germline CDR1 and CDR2: SGHRS and YFSETQ. This CDR3 contains 14 residues. Between the trimmed V and J ends, which lost 4 bases and 2 bases, there was a span of 11 bases. CDR3 amino acids: CASSKDRDTDTQYF. CDR3 DNA sequence: TGCGCCAGCAGCAAAGACAGAGACACAGATACGCAGTATTTT.

The chain links TRBV9 to TRBJ2-5; the match to TRBD1 covers 9 bases. Germline CDR1 is SGDLS and CDR2 is YYNGEE. The CDR3 covers 18 residues. V trimming: 4 bases; J trimming: 3 bases; junction bases outside the gene matches: 16. CDR3 loop: CASSLPIAGTGLKETQYF. The CDR3 bases are TGTGCCAGCAGCCTCCCCATAGCCGGGACAGGGTTAAAAGAGACCCAGTACTTC.

This chain uses TRBV4-1 with TRBJ1-5; 7 bases match TRBD1. The germline V gene has CDR1 MGHRA and CDR2 YSYEKL. With 0 bases clipped from V and 9 bases from J, the junction kept 8 bases outside the gene matches. CDR3 size: 15 residues. The CDR3 here is CASSQDTGVRWPQHF. CDR3 DNA: TGCGCCAGCAGCCAAGATACAGGGGTTCGATGGCCCCAGCATTTT.

The rearrangement uses TRBV30 and TRBJ2-5; TRBD1 matches at 12 bases. After removal of 1 base from V and 4 bases from J, the junction contained 4 bases not matched to a gene. This CDR3 region has 15 residues. Germline V lookup: CDR1 GTSNPN, CDR2 SVGIG (reference sequence). CDR3 loop: CAWSGGQGARETQYF. DNA of the CDR3: TGTGCCTGGAGTGGGGGACAGGGGGCCCGAGAGACCCAGTACTTC.

The chain combines TRBV28 with TRBJ1-4; tentative D call: TRBD1 (6 bases). Germline V gene sequence: CDR1 MDHEN, CDR2 SYDVKM. CDR3 length: 15 amino acids. V was pared by 4 bases and J by 4 bases, with 13 bases between. CDR3 DNA: TGTGCCAGCAGTTCTAACAGGGTAGATAATGAAAAACTGTTTTTT. Translated: CASSSNRVDNEKLFF.

This sequence joins TRBV24-1 and TRBJ1-1; no definite D call. The germline V gene encodes CDR1 KGHDR and CDR2 SFDVKD. The V and J ends lost 3 bases and 5 bases respectively, with 9 bases between them. This CDR3 spans 13 amino acids. The CDR3 spells CATSDNSRTEAFF. CDR3 DNA sequence: TGTGCCACCAGTGATAACTCGCGAACTGAAGCTTTCTTT.

J is TRBJ1-1 and V is TRBV27, with D tentatively TRBD1 (5 bases). Germline assignment: CDR1 MNHEY and CDR2 SMNVEV (reference sequence). The CDR3 is 13 amino acids. V was clipped by 6 bases and J by 1 base, with 9 bases between them. CDR3 nucleotide sequence: TGTGCCAGCAGGGGCGGGGGGAACACTGAAGCTTTCTTT. Translating it yields CASRGGGNTEAFF.

The rearrangement joins TRBV28 to TRBJ2-2, with D hard to call. From germline, CDR1 is MDHEN and CDR2 SYDVKM. The CDR3 length is 13 residues. The V end lost 7 bases, the J end lost 2 bases, and 8 bases lay between the germline ends. The CDR3: CASIKKNTGELFF. DNA for the CDR3: TGTGCCAGCATAAAAAAAAACACCGGGGAGCTGTTTTTT.